One and the same sample provided the 20 T cell receptor beta chains below, sequenced in a study of blood T cell repertoires in COVID-19. Assay used: immunoSEQ multiplex PCR; TCRdb lists only in-frame clones, some missing. The sample lists about 240,000 clones; approximately 90% were seen once. The sequenced material came from PBMCs or T cells enriched from blood (not recorded which). Source of these receptors: a middle-aged man who had recovered from COVID-19.

This CDR3 reads CASSQLFNQPQHF. The CDR3, as DNA: TGTGCCAGCAGCCAGTTATTCAATCAGCCCCAGCATTTT. The chain has TRBV7-9 and TRBJ1-5; no firm D call. The CDR3 covers 13 residues. Germline assignment: CDR1 SEHNR and CDR2 FQNEAQ (reference sequence). V was clipped by 5 bases and J by 3 bases, with 8 bases between them. The full variable domain, with the rest looked up from reference TRBV7-9 and TRBJ1-5, is DTGVSQNPRHKITKRGQNVTFRCDPISEHNRLYWYRQTLGQGPEFLTYFQNEAQLEKSRLLSDRFSAERPKGSFSTLEIQRTEQGDSAMYLCASSQLFNQPQHFGDGTRLSIL.

The rearrangement joins TRBV5-5 to TRBJ2-5; TRBD1 matches at 7 bases. The V segment lost 3 bases and the J segment 3 bases; nucleotides outside the gene matches: 11. This CDR3 has 16 amino acids. The germline gives CDR1 SGHKS, CDR2 YYEKEE (reference sequence). CDR3 sequence reads: CASSSLQGRSEETQYF. In DNA form, the CDR3 reads TGTGCCAGCAGCTCGCTACAGGGGCGGTCAGAAGAGACCCAGTACTTC.

Turning to this clone: A single base separates this from a much larger clone, so it may be a read error. The chain combines TRBV7-3 with TRBJ1-1; the D is unclear. Trimming removed 5 bases from V and 0 bases from J, with 7 bases in between. CDR3 length: 13 amino acids. Germline V CDR1 and CDR2: SGHTA, FQGTGA. CDR3 sequence (DNA): TGTGCCAGCAGCGCAGACATGAACACTGAAGCTTTCTTT. Its translation is CASSADMNTEAFF.

The chain has TRBV7-9 and TRBJ1-4; possibly TRBD1 for D (6 bases). There are 17 residues in the CDR3. Trimming removed 0 bases at V and 2 bases at J, with 13 bases between. Germline lookup yields CDR1 SEHNR and CDR2 FQNEAQ (reference sequence). CDR3 sequence: CASSLAGRGETNEKLFF. CDR3 DNA: TGTGCCAGCAGCTTAGCCGGCAGGGGAGAGACTAATGAAAAACTGTTTTTT.

This sequence joins TRBV3-1 (or the pseudogene TRBV3-2) and TRBJ1-4, with 7 bases that match TRBD1. Germline values: CDR1 LGHDT, CDR2 YNNKEL (reference sequence). The ends lost 3 bases at V and 6 bases at J; junction bases unmatched: 22. CDR3 size: 20 residues. CDR3 residues: CASSHRDLTGRPPFYEKLFF. CDR3 DNA sequence: TGTGCCAGCAGCCATCGAGACTTGACAGGGCGTCCACCTTTTTATGAAAAACTGTTTTTT.

The chain has TRBV28 and TRBJ2-1; weak D call: TRBD1 (5 bases). The germline CDR1 and CDR2 sequences are MDHEN and SYDVKM. Trimming cost V 6 bases and J 6 bases, with 12 bases left between them. This CDR3 comprises 13 residues. This CDR3 reads CASRVQGPNEQFF. CDR3 DNA sequence: TGTGCCAGCAGGGTCCAGGGTCCCAATGAGCAGTTCTTC. The variable domain in full, with the rest retrieved from reference TRBV28 and TRBJ2-1, is DVKVTQSSRYLVKRTGEKVFLECVQDMDHENMFWYRQDPGLGLRLIYFSYDVKMKEKGDIPEGYSVSREKKERFSLILESASTNQTSMYLCASRVQGPNEQFFGPGTRLTVL.

This chain joins TRBV11-2 and TRBJ1-2; D possibly corresponds to TRBD1 (6 bases). Germline CDR1 SGHAT, CDR2 FQNNGV. CDR3 length: 16 residues. V was clipped by 5 bases and J by 1 base, with 17 bases between them. The CDR3 bases are TGTGCCAGCAGCCCCGGAGGACAGCGTATTAACTATGGCTACACCTTC. It specifies CASSPGGQRINYGYTF.

CDR3 DNA sequence: TGCGCCAGCAGCGTACAACCCGGGACAGACATGAACACTGAAGCTTTCTTT. Translation: CASSVQPGTDMNTEAFF. The chain has TRBV5-1 and TRBJ1-1; 7 positions agree with TRBD1. CDR1 and CDR2 (germline): SGHRS, YFSETQ. The CDR3 runs 17 residues. V trimming: 4 bases; J trimming: 0 bases; junction bases outside the gene matches: 12.

This chain uses TRBV11-3 with TRBJ1-1; tentative D call: TRBD1 (5 bases). Germline V lookup: CDR1 SGHNT, CDR2 YENEEA. The CDR3 runs to 13 residues. Trimming shortened V by 7 bases and J by 5 bases, and 14 bases separated the two germline ends. CDR3 coding DNA: TGTGCCAGCAAACTCAGGGAGGGGACTGAAGCTTTCTTT. Translated, it gives CASKLREGTEAFF.

This clone was detected only once. V gene TRBV20-1 combines with J gene TRBJ2-7, with TRBD2 matching 8 bases. CDR1 is DFQATT, CDR2 SNEGSKA, per germline (reference sequence). The V and J ends lost 3 bases and 0 bases, in that order; junction bases with no gene match: 4. The length of the CDR3 is 14 residues. In DNA, the CDR3 is TGCAGTGCTAGTAGCGGGACGATCTCCTACGAGCAGTACTTC. It translates to CSASSGTISYEQYF.

As concerns this clone: In the same sample, other DNA sequences code for this CDR3. The chain combines TRBV7-9 with TRBJ2-7; no definite D call. Germline loops: CDR1 SEHNR, CDR2 FQNEAQ (reference sequence). The CDR3 consists of 12 residues. With 5 bases removed from V and 0 bases from J, the gap between germline ends came to 5 bases. CDR3 DNA: TGTGCCAGCAGCCCCAGCTCCTACGAGCAGTACTTC. Translation gives CASSPSSYEQYF.

The chain is built from TRBV5-4 and TRBJ2-6; 8 bases fit TRBD1. V lost 0 bases and J lost 2; bases outside the gene matches: 7. Per the germline V gene, CDR1 is SGHNT and CDR2 is YYREEE (reference sequence). This CDR3 contains 18 residues. Here the CDR3 reads CASSLAGTGVTGANVLTF. CDR3 in DNA: TGTGCCAGCAGCTTGGCTGGGACAGGCGTTACTGGGGCCAACGTCCTGACTTTC.

CDR3 sequence (DNA): TGTGCCAGCACCCTTAATTCACCCCTCCACTTT. Residues: CASTLNSPLHF. The gene calls are TRBV27 and TRBJ1-6, with D hard to call. The CDR3 length is 11 residues. The V gene's germline CDR1 is MNHEY and CDR2 SMNVEV (reference sequence). V lost 7 bases and J lost 6, with 4 bases in between.

This clone came up once. The chain couples TRBV9 to TRBJ2-3, with D unclear. This CDR3 has 14 residues. Trimming shortened V by 0 bases and J by 2 bases, and 7 bases separated the two germline ends. Germline V CDR1 and CDR2: SGDLS, YYNGEE. The CDR3 DNA reads TGTGCCAGCAGCGTAGATCCCCACACAGATACGCAGTATTTT. This sequence encodes CASSVDPHTDTQYF.

This clone was counted only a few times. V and J are TRBV2 and TRBJ1-2; no clear D gene. V dropped 4 bases and J dropped 2 bases, with 20 bases sitting between them. This CDR3 has 17 residues. Germline V gene lookup returns CDR1 SNHLY and CDR2 FYNNEI. CDR3 region: CASSADLTARGNYGYTF. As DNA, the CDR3 is TGTGCCAGCAGTGCGGACCTAACAGCCCGGGGAAACTATGGCTACACCTTC.

V is TRBV19 and J is TRBJ1-1; the match to TRBD1 covers 7 bases. This CDR3 spans 14 amino acids. V was pared by 4 bases and J by 1 base, with 3 bases of the junction left unmatched. Germline CDR1 LNHDA, CDR2 SQIVND (reference sequence). For the CDR3, the DNA is TGTGCCAGTAGTACAGGGGGTTGGAACACTGAAGCTTTCTTT. It codes for CASSTGGWNTEAFF.

The V gene is TRBV15, the J gene TRBJ2-1; 8 positions agree with TRBD2. The CDR3 covers 13 residues. The germline V gene has CDR1 LNHNV and CDR2 YYDKDF (reference sequence). Germline trimming cut 8 bases from V and 4 bases from J; bases unmatched to any gene: 4. DNA of the CDR3: TGTGCCACCTGCGAGCGGGGGTACAATGAGCAGTTCTTC. Translation: CATCERGYNEQFF.

This sequence joins TRBV7-3 and TRBJ1-3; D is perhaps TRBD1 (5 bases). The germline V gene encodes CDR1 SGHTA and CDR2 FQGTGA. V was cut by 3 bases and J by 2 bases, with 8 bases left in between. The CDR3 spans 14 residues. CDR3 residues: CASSFAGTGNTIYF. The CDR3 DNA is TGTGCCAGCAGCTTTGCAGGGACTGGAAACACCATATATTTT.

The chain employs TRBV7-8 and TRBJ1-1, with 9 bases identical to TRBD1. V dropped 3 bases and J dropped 0; count of bases not matched to a gene: 2. The germline CDR1 and CDR2 sequences are SGHVS and FQNEAQ. CDR3 length: 15 residues. CDR3 sequence reads: CASSLTGGMNTEAFF. The CDR3 coding sequence is TGTGCCAGCAGCTTGACAGGGGGTATGAACACTGAAGCTTTCTTT. The entire variable domain, with the rest obtained from reference TRBV7-8 and TRBJ1-1, is as follows: GAGVSQSPRYKVAKRGQDVALRCDPISGHVSLFWYQQALGQGPEFLTYFQNEAQLDKSGLPSDRFFAERPEGSVSTLKIQRTQQEDSAVYLCASSLTGGMNTEAFFGQGTRLTVV.

This chain connects TRBV4-3 to TRBJ1-2; possibly TRBD1 for D (5 bases). The CDR3 has 17 amino acids. CDR1 LGHNA and CDR2 YSLEER come from the germline V gene. Trimming stripped 0 bases from V and 1 base from J, with 15 bases between. The CDR3 DNA reads TGCGCCAGCAGCCAAGATCTGGGGGGGAGGTTTAACTATGGCTACACCTTC. This translates into CASSQDLGGRFNYGYTF.